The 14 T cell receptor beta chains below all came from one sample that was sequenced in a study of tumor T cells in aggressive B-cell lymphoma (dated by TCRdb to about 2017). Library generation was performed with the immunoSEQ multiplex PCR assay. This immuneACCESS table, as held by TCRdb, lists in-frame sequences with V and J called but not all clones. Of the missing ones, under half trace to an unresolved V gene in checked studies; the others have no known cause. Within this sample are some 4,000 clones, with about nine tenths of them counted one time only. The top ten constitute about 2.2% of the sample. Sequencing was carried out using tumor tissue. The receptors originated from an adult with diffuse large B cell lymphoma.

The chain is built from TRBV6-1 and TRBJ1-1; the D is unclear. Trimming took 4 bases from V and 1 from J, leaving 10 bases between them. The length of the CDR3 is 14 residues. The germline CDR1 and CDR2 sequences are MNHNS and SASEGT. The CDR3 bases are TGTGCCAGCAGTGGGTCCGGAGGGAACACTGAAGCTTTCTTT. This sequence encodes CASSGSGGNTEAFF.

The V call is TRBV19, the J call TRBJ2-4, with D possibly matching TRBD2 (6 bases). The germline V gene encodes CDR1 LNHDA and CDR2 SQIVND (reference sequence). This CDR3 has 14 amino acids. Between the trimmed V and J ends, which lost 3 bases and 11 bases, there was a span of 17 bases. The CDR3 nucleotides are TGTGCCAGTAGTATTAGCTCGCAGGGCGGGGTTCAGTACTTC. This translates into CASSISSQGGVQYF.

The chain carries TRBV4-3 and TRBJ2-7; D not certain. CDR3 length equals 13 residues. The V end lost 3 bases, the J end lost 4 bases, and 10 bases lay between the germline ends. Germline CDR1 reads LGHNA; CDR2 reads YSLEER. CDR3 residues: CASSQSRWYEQYF. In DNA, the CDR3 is TGCGCCAGCAGCCAGAGCCGGTGGTACGAGCAGTACTTC.

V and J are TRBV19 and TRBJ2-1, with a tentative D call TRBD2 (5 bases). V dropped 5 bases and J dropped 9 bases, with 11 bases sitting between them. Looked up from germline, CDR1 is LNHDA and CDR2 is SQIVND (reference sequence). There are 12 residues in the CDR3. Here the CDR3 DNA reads TGTGCCAGTAGTCCCACTAGAACTGAGCAGTTCTTC. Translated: CASSPTRTEQFF.

CDR3 region: CASSLAGGVYGYTF. For the CDR3, the DNA is TGTGCCAGCAGCTTAGCAGGGGGCGTGTATGGCTACACCTTC. The gene calls are TRBV7-9 and TRBJ1-2, with 7 bases matching TRBD1. The CDR3 has 14 residues. V lost 0 bases, J lost 5 bases, and 3 bases stayed unmatched. Germline values: CDR1 SEHNR, CDR2 FQNEAQ (reference sequence).

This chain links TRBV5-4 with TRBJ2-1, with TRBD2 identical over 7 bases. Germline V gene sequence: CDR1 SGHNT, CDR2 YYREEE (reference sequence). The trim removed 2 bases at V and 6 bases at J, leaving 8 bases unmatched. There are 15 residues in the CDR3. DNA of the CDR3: TGTGCCAGCAGCTTCCTAGCGGAGGCCCGCAATGAGCAGTTCTTC. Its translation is CASSFLAEARNEQFF.

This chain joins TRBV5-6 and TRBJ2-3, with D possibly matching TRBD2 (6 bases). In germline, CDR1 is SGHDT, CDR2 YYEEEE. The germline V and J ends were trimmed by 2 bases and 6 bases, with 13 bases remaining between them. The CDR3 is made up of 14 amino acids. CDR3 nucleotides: TGTGCCAGCAGCTTTTTTGGGAGGAAGGATACGCAGTATTTT. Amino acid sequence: CASSFFGRKDTQYF.

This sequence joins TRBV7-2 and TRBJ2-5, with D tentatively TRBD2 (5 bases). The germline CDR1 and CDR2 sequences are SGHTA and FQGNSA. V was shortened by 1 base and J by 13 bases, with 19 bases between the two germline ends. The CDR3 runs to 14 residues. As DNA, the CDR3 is TGTGCCAGCAGCTTAGACCCAGCGGTGAGGGTCCCGTACTTC. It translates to CASSLDPAVRVPYF. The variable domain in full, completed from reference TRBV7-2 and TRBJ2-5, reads GAGVSQSPSNKVTEKGKDVELRCDPISGHTALYWYRQSLGQGLEFLIYFQGNSAPDKSGLPSDRFSAERTGGSVSTLTIQRTQQEDSAVYLCASSLDPAVRVPYFGPGTRLLVL.

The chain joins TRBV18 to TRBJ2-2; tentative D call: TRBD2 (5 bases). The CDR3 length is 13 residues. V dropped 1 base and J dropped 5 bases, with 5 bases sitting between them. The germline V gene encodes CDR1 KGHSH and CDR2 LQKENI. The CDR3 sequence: CASSPRGTGELFF. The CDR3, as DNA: TGTGCCAGCTCACCACGAGGGACCGGGGAGCTGTTTTTT.

Written as DNA, the CDR3 is TGTGCCAGCAGCTTAGGGACAGGGGGTGAAAAACTGTTTTTT. It codes for CASSLGTGGEKLFF. This chain links TRBV7-2 with TRBJ1-4; 10 bases fit TRBD1. The V gene end was trimmed by 1 base and the J gene end by 7 bases; junction bases not matched to a gene: 0. This CDR3 comprises 14 residues. CDR1 is SGHTA, CDR2 FQGNSA, per germline.

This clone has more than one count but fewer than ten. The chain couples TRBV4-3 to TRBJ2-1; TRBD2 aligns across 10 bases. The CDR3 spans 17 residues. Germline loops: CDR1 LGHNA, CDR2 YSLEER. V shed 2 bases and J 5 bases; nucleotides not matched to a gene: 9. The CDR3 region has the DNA TGCGCCAGCAGCCAACATCTATCAGCGGGAGGGGACAATGAGCAGTTCTTC. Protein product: CASSQHLSAGGDNEQFF.

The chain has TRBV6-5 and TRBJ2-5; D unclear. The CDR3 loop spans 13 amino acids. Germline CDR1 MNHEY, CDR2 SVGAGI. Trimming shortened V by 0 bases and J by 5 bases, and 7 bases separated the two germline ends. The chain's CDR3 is CASSYSSLETQYF. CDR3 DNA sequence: TGTGCCAGCAGTTACTCGTCGTTGGAGACCCAGTACTTC.

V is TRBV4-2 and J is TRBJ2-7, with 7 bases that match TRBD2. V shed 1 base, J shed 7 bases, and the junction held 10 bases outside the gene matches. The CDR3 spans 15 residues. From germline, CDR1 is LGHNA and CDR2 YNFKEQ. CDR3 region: CASSQGLAEGGEQYF. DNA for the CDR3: TGTGCCAGCAGCCAAGGGTTAGCGGAGGGAGGGGAGCAGTACTTC.

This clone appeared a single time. In DNA form, the CDR3 reads TGTGCCAGCAGTCCTCCCGGGCAGCGGCTACGGAATGAGCAGTTCTTC. It yields the protein CASSPPGQRLRNEQFF. The chain has TRBV6-6 and TRBJ2-1; tentative D call: TRBD2 (5 bases). CDR3 length: 16 residues. Germline values: CDR1 MNHNY, CDR2 SVGAGI (reference sequence). V shed 5 bases and J shed 7 bases, with 21 bases lying between them.